This T cell receptor beta chain is from a study of sequential checkpoint blockade in melanoma. Study overall: Twenty-two patients had matched tumor biopsies before treatment and at week 13 after nivolumab or ipilimumab alone.

The treatment denotes: randomized to nivolumab then ipilimumab (arm A) or the reverse (arm B). Findings and limits, study-wide: Patients with week-13 increases in T-cell fraction and clonality benefited about 30 times more often.

Concerning this clone itself: The antigen remains unidentified.

Only in-frame clones appear in the TCRdb table, and some are missing; sequencing was by immunoSEQ multiplex PCR. The top ten hold less than 15% of the sample, which has 3,000 to 4,000 clones, about 18% seen once. This sample comprised tumor tissue (inferred from file names), obtained from a patient given nivolumab and ipilimumab in sequence. The receptor's source is a human donor with melanoma.

CDR3 in amino acids: CASSTDEYAKLFF. CDR3 DNA: TGTGCCAGTAGCACTGACGAGTATGCGAAGCTGTTTTTT. The V and J genes are TRBV19 and TRBJ2-2; no clear D gene. Germline CDR1 LNHDA, CDR2 SQIVND (reference sequence). This CDR3 contains 13 residues. V dropped 6 bases and J dropped 12 bases, with 17 bases sitting between them.